This T cell receptor (beta chain) was obtained from a study of T cells after yellow fever vaccination. Study-level findings and limits: CD4 and CD8 compartments shared a small share of clonotypes.

Comments on this clonotype: Its antigen remains unidentified.

5'RACE template switching produced TCR cDNA carrying a universal primer site and UMIs. MiXCR, applied by TCRdb to the 5' RACE reads, yields one record per CDR3 protein. The sample records 310,000 or so distinct CDR3 sequences, roughly 3.5% being singletons. CDR3 length: 18 residues. V gave up 2 bases and J gave up 4 bases, with 21 bases separating them. Germline V CDR1 and CDR2: ENHRY, SYGVKD. This chain uses TRBV10-3 with TRBJ2-1; tentatively, D is TRBD1 (6 bases). The material was PBMCs, obtained on the day of the yellow fever booster vaccination. The receptor's source is a young man who received the YFV17D yellow fever vaccine. This CDR3 reads CAISEGLNLGAQYNEQFF. DNA for the CDR3: TGTGCCATCAGTGAGGGGCTCAATTTGGGGGCCCAATACAATGAGCAGTTCTTC.